This TCR beta chain was identified during a study of cytomegalovirus exposure and HLA in healthy donors. The CDR3 is 14 residues long. Between the trimmed V and J ends, which lost 4 bases and 5 bases, there was a span of 9 bases. Germline V CDR1 and CDR2: ENHRY, SYGVKD. It was with 60 Vbeta and 13 Jbeta primers that the PCR ran. Clones were sequenced by immunoSEQ multiplex PCR, and TCRdb holds only the in-frame ones, with some missing. Among 70,000 to 75,000 clones, about two thirds were seen once, and the ten largest hold 9% to 14%. Sequencing used PBMCs. The chain combines TRBV10-3 with TRBJ1-6; D not resolved. The origin of this receptor is a middle-aged woman in good health and CMV-seropositive. The CDR3, as DNA: TGTGCCATCAGTGTTGGGCAGAATAATTCACCCCTCCACTTT. Its protein product is CAISVGQNNSPLHF.